This passage covers 15 T cell receptor beta chains from one sample sequenced in a study of T-cell reconstitution after alpha-beta-depleted transplantation in children. TCRbeta library construction was performed incorporating unique molecular identifiers. From the PCR reads, TCRdb called clonotypes with MiXCR, one entry per CDR3 protein. The sample has hundreds of thousands of distinct CDR3 sequences, 16% seen once. The source was PBMCs from the stem cell graft donor, collected from the stem cell graft. Receptors originate from a human donor who donated a stem cell graft to a child with acute myeloid leukemia.

The chain joins TRBV7-2 to TRBJ1-5; D is ambiguous. This CDR3 comprises 15 residues. In germline, CDR1 is SGHTA, CDR2 FQGNSA. The V end lost 5 bases, the J end lost 2 bases, and 13 bases lay between the germline ends. The CDR3: CASSRSWGGNQPQHF. CDR3 sequence (DNA): TGTGCCAGCAGCCGATCCTGGGGAGGCAATCAGCCCCAGCATTTT. Looking up the rest from reference TRBV7-2 and TRBJ1-5 gives the full variable domain: GAGVSQSPSNKVTEKGKDVELRCDPISGHTALYWYRQSLGQGLEFLIYFQGNSAPDKSGLPSDRFSAERTGGSVSTLTIQRTQQEDSAVYLCASSRSWGGNQPQHFGDGTRLSIL.

The chain uses TRBV30 and TRBJ2-2; no definite D call. CDR1 is GTSNPN and CDR2 is SVGIG in the germline V gene (reference sequence). The germline V and J ends were trimmed by 1 base and 7 bases, with 13 bases remaining between them. CDR3 size: 14 residues. The DNA for the CDR3 is TGTGCCTGGAGTGGCAGGCTCGGCGGCGGGGAGCTGTTTTTT. Residues: CAWSGRLGGGELFF. Using reference TRBV30 and TRBJ2-2 for the parts outside the CDR3, the full variable domain is SQTIHQWPATLVQPVGSPLSLECTVEGTSNPNLYWYRQAAGRGLQLLFYSVGIGQISSEVPQNLSASRPQDRQFILSSKKLLLSDSGFYLCAWSGRLGGGELFFGEGSRLTVL.

This clonotype was observed a handful of times. The gene calls are TRBV12-3 or TRBV12-4 and TRBJ1-3; maybe TRBD1 (6 bases). V lost 6 bases and J 0 bases, leaving 12 bases between the germline ends. The CDR3 consists of 15 residues. The CDR3 region is CASSGTPYSGNTIYF. The CDR3 coding sequence is TGTGCCAGCAGCGGGACACCCTACTCTGGAAACACCATATATTTT.

Many counts were recorded for this clonotype. The chain uses TRBV12-3 or TRBV12-4 and TRBJ1-5; D possibly corresponds to TRBD1 (6 bases). This CDR3 is 15 amino acids long. V lost 8 bases and J lost 1, with 15 bases in between. The CDR3: CASGSKGVSNQPQHF. The CDR3 DNA reads as TGTGCCAGCGGCTCGAAGGGGGTCAGCAATCAGCCCCAGCATTTT.

Ten or more counts support this clonotype. The chain uses TRBV12-3 or TRBV12-4 and TRBJ2-5; D is ambiguous. There are 13 residues in the CDR3. Trimming removed 8 bases from V and 3 bases from J, with 13 bases in between. Here the CDR3 reads CASSRNRKETQYF. CDR3 sequence (DNA): TGTGCCAGCTCAAGGAACAGAAAAGAGACCCAGTACTTC.

This clonotype was recorded at least ten times. This chain joins TRBV5-1 and TRBJ2-1; D gene ambiguous. The V end was cut by 0 bases, the J end by 5 bases, with 9 bases between. Germline V lookup: CDR1 SGHRS, CDR2 YFSETQ. The CDR3 covers 14 residues. The CDR3 loop is CASSLAAGDNEQFF. In nucleotides, the CDR3 is TGCGCCAGCAGCTTGGCGGCCGGTGACAATGAGCAGTTCTTC.

The genes are TRBV28 and TRBJ2-7; 7 positions match TRBD1. The CDR3 spans 13 residues. In germline, CDR1 is MDHEN, CDR2 SYDVKM. With V trimmed by 7 bases and J by 2 bases, 5 bases remained unmatched. This chain's CDR3 is CASTRDSPYEQYV. Written as DNA, the CDR3 is TGTGCCAGCACCAGGGACAGTCCCTACGAGCAGTACGTC.

This clonotype appeared many times. V is TRBV7-2 and J is TRBJ2-1; D is perhaps TRBD2 (5 bases). Per the germline V gene, CDR1 is SGHTA and CDR2 is FQGNSA. The CDR3 is 12 residues long. The V end lost 4 bases, the J end lost 8 bases, and 9 bases lay between the germline ends. CDR3 bases: TGTGCCAGCAGCTCGAGGGTTGATGAGCAGTTCTTC. This sequence encodes CASSSRVDEQFF.

The V gene is TRBV2, the J gene TRBJ1-5; D unresolved. Looked up from germline, CDR1 is SNHLY and CDR2 is FYNNEI. V dropped 2 bases and J dropped 5 bases, with 16 bases sitting between them. CDR3 length: 16 residues. CDR3 DNA: TGTGCCAGCAGTGAATCACCGACCGGGCGTCATCAGCCCCAGCATTTT. Residues: CASSESPTGRHQPQHF.

This clonotype was recorded a few times. The chain combines TRBV20-1 with TRBJ1-6; no firm D call. Per germline, CDR1 DFQATT and CDR2 SNEGSKA (reference sequence). The CDR3 is made up of 15 amino acids. V was cut by 4 bases and J by 0 bases, with 10 bases left in between. The CDR3 loop is CSANVESSYNSPLHF. The CDR3 nucleotides are TGCAGTGCTAACGTGGAGAGCTCCTATAATTCACCCCTCCACTTT.

This clonotype has a handful of counts. This chain uses TRBV12-3 or TRBV12-4 with TRBJ1-2; 9 nucleotides line up with TRBD1. V trimming: 6 bases; J trimming: 3 bases; junction bases outside the gene matches: 14. There are 17 residues in the CDR3. The CDR3 loop is CASSPSKGQGEDYGYTF. The CDR3 DNA reads as TGTGCCAGCAGCCCCTCGAAGGGACAGGGAGAAGACTATGGCTACACCTTC.

This clonotype was recorded a few times. The chain links TRBV6-5 to TRBJ1-1, with TRBD1 identical over 8 bases. With 2 bases clipped from V and 11 bases from J, the junction kept 10 bases outside the gene matches. Germline CDR1 MNHEY, CDR2 SVGAGI. The CDR3 length is 14 residues. CDR3 DNA: TGTGCCAGCAGTTACCGACAGGGGTTGGATACGGCTTTCTTT. As protein: CASSYRQGLDTAFF.

This clonotype was detected many times. This chain uses TRBV20-1 with TRBJ1-6, with D perhaps TRBD1 (5 bases). The CDR3 is made up of 13 amino acids. Trimming left V 3 bases short and J 6 bases short, with 9 bases between. In germline, CDR1 is DFQATT, CDR2 SNEGSKA (reference sequence). The CDR3: CSASIQANSPLHF. The CDR3 DNA reads TGCAGTGCTAGCATACAGGCTAATTCACCCCTCCACTTT.

The chain links TRBV2 to TRBJ1-4; the match to TRBD1 covers 8 bases. Germline CDR1 and CDR2: SNHLY and FYNNEI. The CDR3 loop spans 15 amino acids. V lost 5 bases to trimming and J lost 8 bases; unmatched junction nucleotides: 10. CDR3 sequence (DNA): TGTGCCAGCAGTCCCGTGGGGACAGGCCAAGAAAAACTGTTTTTT. Protein: CASSPVGTGQEKLFF. Drawing the rest from reference TRBV2 and TRBJ1-4, the complete variable domain is EPEVTQTPSHQVTQMGQEVILRCVPISNHLYFYWYRQILGQKVEFLVSFYNNEISEKSEIFDDQFSVERPDGSNFTLKIRSTKLEDSAMYFCASSPVGTGQEKLFFGSGTQLSVL.

As concerns this clonotype: The final CDR3 position lacks the conserved phenylalanine or tryptophan, pointing to a likely read error. The V call is TRBV12-3 or TRBV12-4, the J call TRBJ1-5; D call uncertain. With 6 bases removed from V and 4 bases from J, the gap between germline ends came to 13 bases. This CDR3 has 14 residues. CDR3 coding DNA: TGTGCCAGCAGCCTGGCCTCGTGGAATCAGCCCCAGCATTTG. As protein: CASSLASWNQPQHL.